This TCR beta chain stems from a study of PD-1 blockade in mismatch repair-deficient tumors. The length of the CDR3 is 15 residues. Per germline, CDR1 LNHDA and CDR2 SQIVND (reference sequence). Trimming shortened V by 5 bases and J by 4 bases, and 15 bases separated the two germline ends. This clone was picked up one time. TCRdb's table, derived via immunoSEQ multiplex PCR, lists solely in-frame clones and lacks some. This sample has about 35,000 clones, with around 80% found just once. TCRs were sequenced from three patients responding to pembrolizumab. This receptor was identified in an adult with mismatch repair-deficient cancer. The chain carries TRBV19 and TRBJ2-1; D is possibly TRBD2 (5 bases). The source material was PBMCs, sampled 6 to 7 weeks after starting pembrolizumab. The CDR3 DNA is TGTGCCAGTAGTTCGTCGGGGAATGGATACAATGAGCAGTTCTTC. This translates into CASSSSGNGYNEQFF.